Listed below are T cell receptor beta chains from one sample, sequenced in a study of blood T cell repertoires in COVID-19. Libraries were prepared by immunoSEQ multiplex PCR; TCRdb keeps only in-frame clonotypes and omits some of them. The table lists about 410,000 clones, 89% of them singletons. The source material was peripheral blood. These receptors all stem from a woman aged 40 to 50 with COVID-19, enrolled during active disease. Both conserved end residues are part of each CDR3. A D gene is named only where the DNA matches it firmly. The size field is filled for only some rows; it gives once, few, many or a size class.

.	TRBV9	.	TRBJ1-6	CASGAGVDSPLHF	TGTGCCAGCGGGGCAGGGGTGGATTCACCCCTCCACTTT
.	TRBV4-3	.	TRBJ2-3	CASSQDRVSGDTQYF	TGCGCCAGCAGCCAAGACAGGGTATCTGGAGATACGCAGTATTTT
.	TRBV2	.	TRBJ2-1	CASSDLRGRGLNEQFF	TGTGCCAGCAGTGACTTAAGGGGCAGGGGATTGAATGAGCAGTTCTTC
.	TRBV10-2	TRBD1	TRBJ2-7	CASSILWDRGYEQYF	TGCGCCAGCAGTATACTTTGGGACAGGGGGTACGAGCAGTACTTC
.	TRBV27	.	TRBJ2-2	CASSFVGRVTGELFF	TGTGCCAGCAGTTTCGTCGGCAGGGTCACCGGGGAGCTGTTTTTT
.	TRBV9	.	TRBJ2-7	CASSAAGVPYEQYF	TGTGCCAGCAGCGCCGCCGGGGTTCCCTACGAGCAGTACTTC
.	TRBV28	TRBD1	TRBJ1-5	CASRTTGDGGQPQHF	TGTGCCAGCAGGACCACAGGGGATGGGGGTCAGCCCCAGCATTTT
.	TRBV18	TRBD1	TRBJ1-4	CASSRTGREKLFF	TGTGCCAGCTCGCGGACAGGACGGGAAAAACTGTTTTTT
.	TRBV19	TRBD2	TRBJ2-5	CASSIGSGRLETQYF	TGTGCCAGTAGTATAGGTAGCGGGAGGTTGGAGACCCAGTACTTC
.	TRBV9	.	TRBJ1-3	CASSVGHRSSGNTIYF	TGTGCCAGCAGCGTAGGACATCGAAGCTCTGGAAACACCATATATTTT
once	TRBV6-5	TRBD1	TRBJ2-2	CASSYGTGGIGELFF	TGTGCCAGCAGTTACGGGACAGGGGGAATCGGGGAGCTGTTTTTT
once	TRBV19	.	TRBJ2-1	CASSISYAVNEQFF	TGTGCCAGTAGTATTTCTTACGCGGTCAATGAGCAGTTCTTC
.	TRBV5-6	.	TRBJ2-7	CASSLPGYEQYF	TGTGCCAGCAGCCTACCAGGGTACGAGCAGTACTTC
.	TRBV27	.	TRBJ1-2	CASSSARTALGGYTF	TGTGCCAGCAGTTCAGCTCGGACAGCCCTGGGGGGCTACACCTTC
many	TRBV5-6	.	TRBJ1-1	CASSSGKSEAFF	TGTGCCAGCAGCTCCGGGAAATCTGAAGCTTTCTTT
.	TRBV7-2	TRBD1	TRBJ2-7	CASSFSGQQGYEQYF	TGTGCCAGCAGCTTCTCGGGACAGCAAGGCTACGAGCAGTACTTC
.	TRBV18	TRBD1	TRBJ1-1	CASSPIPWDRGSEAFF	TGTGCCAGCTCACCTATACCTTGGGACAGGGGCTCTGAAGCTTTCTTT
once	TRBV6-5	.	TRBJ1-1	CASKEGVHTEAFF	TGTGCCAGCAAAGAGGGGGTTCACACTGAAGCTTTCTTT
.	TRBV7-9	.	TRBJ1-2	CASSAGVWIDGYTF	TGTGCCAGCAGCGCCGGAGTTTGGATAGATGGCTACACCTTC
.	TRBV10-3	TRBD2	TRBJ2-5	CATGTSGIQETQYF	TGTGCCACCGGGACTAGCGGGATCCAAGAGACCCAGTACTTC
.	TRBV27	TRBD1	TRBJ1-5	CASSLRQGQNQPQHF	TGTGCCAGCAGTTTACGACAGGGCCAAAATCAGCCCCAGCATTTT
.	TRBV28	.	TRBJ1-2	CASSTWAGGYTF	TGTGCCAGCAGCACCTGGGCGGGGGGCTACACCTTC
.	TRBV27	.	TRBJ1-4	CASSSTGWDTEKLFF	TGTGCCAGCAGCTCTACGGGGTGGGACACGGAAAAACTGTTTTTT
.	TRBV19	.	TRBJ1-6	CASSTHSRGDNSPLHF	TGTGCCAGTAGTACCCACTCCCGGGGTGATAATTCACCCCTCCACTTT
few	TRBV5-1	.	TRBJ1-2	CASSPQPAGDHHGYTF	TGCGCCAGCAGCCCCCAGCCAGCAGGGGATCATCATGGCTACACCTTC
once	TRBV7-9	TRBD1	TRBJ1-5	CASSVDQGAGQPQHF	TGTGCCAGCAGCGTCGATCAGGGGGCGGGACAGCCCCAGCATTTT
.	TRBV18	.	TRBJ1-1	CASSPRQARNTEAFF	TGTGCCAGCTCACCACGACAGGCCAGGAACACTGAAGCTTTCTTT
.	TRBV7-2	.	TRBJ2-3	CASSLESVAVTDTQYF	TGTGCCAGCAGCTTAGAATCGGTAGCGGTCACAGATACGCAGTATTTT
.	TRBV20-1	.	TRBJ2-1	CSARIEEQFF	TGCAGTGCTAGGATAGAGGAGCAGTTCTTC
.	TRBV5-4	.	TRBJ1-2	CASSSGGNTGYTF	TGTGCCAGCAGCTCCGGAGGGAATACTGGCTACACCTTC
.	TRBV15	.	TRBJ2-3	CATSTRRNTDTQYF	TGTGCCACCAGCACTAGAAGAAACACAGATACGCAGTATTTT
.	TRBV30	.	TRBJ1-5	CAWGLAGNQPQHF	TGTGCCTGGGGACTCGCGGGCAATCAGCCCCAGCATTTT
.	TRBV18	TRBD2	TRBJ2-7	CASSPGGDASYEQYF	TGTGCCAGCTCACCAGGGGGGGATGCAAGCTACGAGCAGTACTTC
.	TRBV7-2	.	TRBJ1-1	CASSPAWGVDTEAFF	TGTGCCAGCAGCCCCGCTTGGGGGGTGGACACTGAAGCTTTCTTT
.	TRBV5-1	.	TRBJ2-1	CASSRGFERPEQFF	TGCGCCAGCAGCCGGGGTTTCGAACGCCCTGAGCAGTTCTTC
.	TRBV7-2	.	TRBJ1-6	CASSPRTDKNSPLHF	TGTGCCAGCAGCCCGCGGACGGACAAGAATTCACCCCTCCACTTT
few	TRBV30	.	TRBJ2-7	CAWTPLEGSSYEQYF	TGTGCCTGGACCCCCCTGGAGGGTTCCTCCTACGAGCAGTACTTC
.	TRBV5-1	.	TRBJ1-3	CASSVTGSGNTIYF	TGCGCCAGCAGCGTTACAGGCTCTGGAAACACCATATATTTT
.	TRBV6-5	.	TRBJ1-1	CASSYSIRRGGTEAFF	TGTGCCAGCAGTTACTCAATCCGAAGAGGGGGAACTGAAGCTTTCTTT
.	TRBV7-2	.	TRBJ1-2	CASSLSVGPTGYGYTF	TGTGCCAGCAGCCTATCAGTGGGGCCCACTGGCTATGGCTACACCTTC
.	TRBV27	.	TRBJ1-2	CASSRPGGKAGYTF	TGTGCCAGCAGCCGCCCGGGCGGGAAAGCAGGCTACACCTTC
.	TRBV27	.	TRBJ1-1	CASSLTRGDTEAFF	TGTGCCAGCAGTTTAACACGCGGGGACACTGAAGCTTTCTTT
few	TRBV5-4	TRBD1	TRBJ1-2	CASAPQGAGGYTF	TGTGCCAGCGCCCCACAGGGGGCAGGCGGCTACACCTTC
.	TRBV4-1	.	TRBJ1-3	CASSQDPRGSSGNTIYF	TGCGCCAGCAGCCAAGATCCTCGGGGAAGTTCTGGAAACACCATATATTTT
.	TRBV27	.	TRBJ2-4	CASSLPGGQGGNIQYF	TGTGCCAGCAGTTTACCCGGAGGGCAGGGCGGAAACATTCAGTACTTC
.	TRBV5-5	TRBD1	TRBJ1-5	CASSSLQGQPQHF	TGTGCCAGCAGCTCATTACAGGGGCAGCCCCAGCATTTT
.	TRBV7-9	TRBD1	TRBJ1-5	CASSLVSGGAEQPQHF	TGTGCCAGCAGCTTAGTCTCAGGGGGCGCGGAACAGCCCCAGCATTTT
once	TRBV7-9	TRBD1	TRBJ1-4	CASSFPRGKDEKLFF	TGTGCCAGCAGCTTCCCCAGGGGGAAGGATGAAAAACTGTTTTTT
.	TRBV2	TRBD1	TRBJ1-1	CASSPDRGEAFF	TGTGCCAGCAGCCCCGACAGGGGTGAAGCTTTCTTT